This entry lists 32 T cell receptor beta chains sequenced from one sample in a study of blood T cell repertoires in COVID-19. Sequenced by immunoSEQ multiplex PCR; TCRdb stores in-frame clones only, minus some. In the table there are 350,000 to 500,000 clones, roughly 90% of which are singletons. Sequencing used peripheral blood. All receptors come from a man between 18 and 29 years old with COVID-19, enrolled during active disease.

The CDR3 spells CASSLGLAGGMEQFF. CDR3 coding DNA: TGTGCCAGCAGCTTGGGACTAGCGGGAGGGATGGAGCAGTTCTTC. The V call is TRBV5-4, the J call TRBJ2-1; 14 nucleotides match TRBD2. The CDR3 runs 15 residues. Unmatched junction bases numbered 3, after V lost 0 bases and J lost 10 bases. The germline V gene has CDR1 SGHNT and CDR2 YYREEE (reference sequence).

As DNA, the CDR3 is TGTGCCAGCAGGGCAACCGGGACAGAGAGCTACACCTTC. Translation: CASRATGTESYTF. The chain combines TRBV12-3 or TRBV12-4 with TRBJ1-2; 7 bases map to TRBD1. The ends lost 6 bases at V and 9 bases at J; junction bases unmatched: 10. CDR3 length: 13 residues.

This clone has only one observation. This rearrangement joins TRBV19 to TRBJ2-1, with 7 bases lining up with TRBD2. Germline CDR1 LNHDA, CDR2 SQIVND (reference sequence). V was pared by 6 bases and J by 7 bases, with 12 bases of the junction left unmatched. The length of the CDR3 is 15 residues. The CDR3 DNA follows: TGTGCCAGTAGGACCGGGACTACAGGTTGGAATGAGCAGTTCTTC. It is translated as CASRTGTTGWNEQFF.

The chain has TRBV24-1 and TRBJ2-4, with 10 bases lining up with TRBD1. Germline CDR1 and CDR2: KGHDR and SFDVKD. The CDR3 loop spans 16 amino acids. V lost 0 bases, J lost 5 bases, and 3 bases stayed unmatched. The CDR3 DNA follows: TGTGCCACCAGTGATTTGCGGGACAGGGGCGAAAACATTCAGTACTTC. Translation: CATSDLRDRGENIQYF.

CDR3: CASSYSVGGMGEQYF. The CDR3 region has the DNA TGTGCCAGCAGTTACTCGGTCGGGGGAATGGGCGAGCAGTACTTC. The V gene is TRBV6-2 or TRBV6-3, the J gene TRBJ2-7, with D perhaps matching TRBD2 (6 bases). The CDR3 covers 15 residues. Germline V lookup: CDR1 MNHEY, CDR2 SVGEGT. V lost 0 bases and J lost 6, with 15 bases in between.

The chain recombines TRBV10-1 with TRBJ1-1; D remains unclear. Between the trimmed V and J ends, which lost 0 bases and 6 bases, there was a span of 14 bases. CDR1 WNHNN and CDR2 SYGVQD come from the germline V gene (reference sequence). CDR3 length: 15 amino acids. CDR3 sequence: CASSESVGESAEAFF. For the CDR3, the DNA is TGCGCCAGCAGTGAGTCGGTGGGAGAGTCCGCTGAAGCTTTCTTT.

This chain connects TRBV7-8 to TRBJ2-5; D is undetermined. Trimming shortened V by 0 bases and J by 2 bases, and 13 bases separated the two germline ends. The length of the CDR3 is 16 residues. CDR1 and CDR2 (germline): SGHVS, FQNEAQ. The CDR3, as DNA: TGTGCCAGCAGCTTAGCGCTTGCGGCCACTCAAGAGACCCAGTACTTC. Its translation is CASSLALAATQETQYF. Combining the CDR3 with reference TRBV7-8 and TRBJ2-5 gives the whole variable domain GAGVSQSPRYKVAKRGQDVALRCDPISGHVSLFWYQQALGQGPEFLTYFQNEAQLDKSGLPSDRFFAERPEGSVSTLKIQRTQQEDSAVYLCASSLALAATQETQYFGPGTRLLVL.

This chain joins TRBV5-6 and TRBJ2-5; TRBD2 might be the D (5 bases). This CDR3 is built from 13 residues. In germline, CDR1 is SGHDT, CDR2 YYEEEE. Trimming removed 3 bases at V and 3 bases at J, with 9 bases between. The CDR3 DNA is TGTGCCAGCAGCTCGACGGGGAAAGAGACCCAGTACTTC. It is translated as CASSSTGKETQYF.

To note about this clone: This sample includes further DNA sequences coding for the same CDR3. CDR3 bases: TGCAGCGTTGAGGGACTAGCAGACAATGAGCAGTTCTTC. It codes for CSVEGLADNEQFF. This chain uses TRBV29-1 with TRBJ2-1, with 9 bases lining up with TRBD2. In germline, CDR1 is SQVTM, CDR2 ANQGSEA. J gave up 5 bases and V 3 bases, and 2 bases lay outside the gene matches. The CDR3 extends over 13 amino acids.

The V call is TRBV12-3 or TRBV12-4, the J call TRBJ2-1, with no clear D. The CDR3 has 11 amino acids. The ends were cut back, 4 bases at V and 5 bases at J, with 3 bases in the middle. CDR3 nucleotides: TGTGCCAGCAGTTATAACAATGAGCAGTTCTTC. It specifies CASSYNNEQFF.

This rearrangement joins TRBV6-1 to TRBJ2-7; TRBD1 agrees at 9 bases. CDR1 is MNHNS and CDR2 is SASEGT in the germline V gene. The CDR3 is 15 amino acids. V lost 3 bases, J lost 3 bases, and 6 bases stayed unmatched. CDR3 DNA: TGTGCCAGCAGTGACCCGGGACAGGGATTCTACGAGCAGTACTTC. Residues: CASSDPGQGFYEQYF.

The CDR3 nucleotides are TGTGCCAGCAGCCCTCGGGGGGGAGCGGGACCTGACACCGGGGAGCTGTTTTTT. Translating gives CASSPRGGAGPDTGELFF. The chain recombines TRBV6-4 with TRBJ2-2; 8 nucleotides line up with TRBD2. The CDR3 is made up of 18 amino acids. Germline V gene data show CDR1 as MRHNA and CDR2 as SNTAGT. V trimming: 6 bases; J trimming: 3 bases; junction bases outside the gene matches: 15.

The chain combines TRBV4-2 with TRBJ2-3; D might be TRBD1 (6 bases). CDR3 length: 14 amino acids. Trimming left V 4 bases short and J 6 bases short, with 14 bases between. CDR1 is LGHNA, CDR2 YNFKEQ, per germline. For the CDR3, the DNA is TGTGCCAGCAGCCCCGGGACAAGGGTGGATACGCAGTATTTT. Translated: CASSPGTRVDTQYF.

The chain combines TRBV7-9 with TRBJ1-2, with D perhaps TRBD1 (6 bases). The CDR3 consists of 13 residues. Germline V lookup: CDR1 SEHNR, CDR2 FQNEAQ (reference sequence). Trimming took 1 base from V and 8 from J, leaving 11 bases between them. CDR3 bases: TGTGCCAGCAGCTTAGGTGTCAGGGGCGGCTACACCTTC. Translated, it gives CASSLGVRGGYTF.

A single count supports this clone. V gene TRBV9 combines with J gene TRBJ2-6; 8 bases fit TRBD1. The CDR3 is made up of 18 amino acids. Looked up from germline, CDR1 is SGDLS and CDR2 is YYNGEE. V shed 4 bases, J shed 4 bases, and the junction held 13 bases outside the gene matches. The CDR3 DNA reads as TGTGCCAGCAGCCCCCCGAGGGCAGGGGGCACCGGGGCCAACGTCCTGACTTTC. Translating gives CASSPPRAGGTGANVLTF.

This chain uses TRBV11-2 with TRBJ2-2, with D possibly matching TRBD1 (5 bases). V dropped 5 bases and J dropped 5 bases, with 9 bases sitting between them. CDR3 length: 13 residues. CDR1 is SGHAT and CDR2 is FQNNGV in the germline V gene. The CDR3 loop reads CASSLYRTGELFF. CDR3 coding DNA: TGTGCCAGCAGCCTATACAGGACCGGGGAGCTGTTTTTT. Full variable domain (rest looked up from reference TRBV11-2 and TRBJ2-2): EAGVAQSPRYKIIEKRQSVAFWCNPISGHATLYWYQQILGQGPKLLIQFQNNGVVDDSQLPKDRFSAERLKGVDSTLKIQPAKLEDSAVYLCASSLYRTGELFFGEGSRLTVL.

In this sample, this clone turned up once. The rearrangement links TRBV9 to TRBJ1-2; no definite D call. Germline V gene data show CDR1 as SGDLS and CDR2 as YYNGEE. V lost 0 bases to trimming and J lost 1 base, with 7 bases between them. CDR3 length: 14 residues. The CDR3 bases are TGTGCCAGCAGCGTAGAAGGAGGTAACTATGGCTACACCTTC. Translating gives CASSVEGGNYGYTF.

This chain links TRBV9 with TRBJ2-7; the D gene is possibly TRBD2 (6 bases). Trimming removed 4 bases from V and 4 bases from J, with 27 bases in between. The length of the CDR3 is 18 residues. The germline V gene has CDR1 SGDLS and CDR2 YYNGEE. CDR3 in amino acids: CASSPVEAPGGIGYEQYF. DNA of the CDR3: TGTGCCAGCAGCCCTGTAGAGGCACCTGGCGGGATAGGGTACGAGCAGTACTTC.

The chain carries TRBV30 and TRBJ2-6; D unclear. The length of the CDR3 is 15 residues. Trimming left V 3 bases short and J 2 bases short, with 11 bases between. The germline V gene has CDR1 GTSNPN and CDR2 SVGIG (reference sequence). This CDR3 is CAWSPRHAGANVLTF. The CDR3 DNA sequence: TGTGCCTGGAGCCCCCGACACGCTGGGGCCAACGTCCTGACTTTC.

V is TRBV2 and J is TRBJ1-5; 12 bases are a match to TRBD1. This CDR3 comprises 15 residues. The V segment lost 8 bases and the J segment 6 bases; nucleotides outside the gene matches: 8. The germline V gene encodes CDR1 SNHLY and CDR2 FYNNEI. In nucleotides, the CDR3 is TGTGCCAGCTCTGGGACAGGGGGCCCTGGTCAGCCCCAGCATTTT. This sequence encodes CASSGTGGPGQPQHF.

The chain links TRBV5-5 to TRBJ1-6; 7 bases fit TRBD1. The CDR3 is 16 amino acids. Per germline, CDR1 SGHKS and CDR2 YYEKEE (reference sequence). The junction had 11 bases not matched to a gene; V was cut back by 4 bases and J by 7 bases. The CDR3 nucleotides read TGTGCCAGCAGCCGGGATCCGGGACAGATGAATTCACCCCTCCACTTT. It is translated as CASSRDPGQMNSPLHF.

This clone has just one count. V and J are TRBV27 and TRBJ2-7; 10 nucleotides align to TRBD1. The J segment lost 4 bases and the V segment lost 6 bases, leaving 9 bases of the junction unmatched. The CDR3 consists of 15 residues. Germline V lookup: CDR1 MNHEY, CDR2 SMNVEV (reference sequence). CDR3 DNA: TGTGCCAGCAGCCGGGGGGGGACAGGGGCATACGAGCAGTACTTC. Translation gives CASSRGGTGAYEQYF.

The DNA of the CDR3 is TGTGCCAGCAGCTACCCCTCGACAGGGAACACTGAAGCTTTCTTT. Its translation is CASSYPSTGNTEAFF. The chain carries TRBV11-2 and TRBJ1-1, with a possible D match to TRBD1 (6 bases). Germline CDR1 and CDR2: SGHAT and FQNNGV. The CDR3 loop spans 15 amino acids. With 4 bases removed from V and 1 base from J, the gap between germline ends came to 13 bases.

CDR3 DNA: TGTGCCAGCAGCTTAGCGGGTTGGACAGGGGAGAACATTCAGTACTTC. This sequence encodes CASSLAGWTGENIQYF. The rearrangement links TRBV7-9 to TRBJ2-4; 9 bases agree with TRBD1. The CDR3 has 16 residues. J lost 7 bases, V lost 0 bases, and 7 bases had no gene match. The V gene's germline CDR1 is SEHNR and CDR2 FQNEAQ (reference sequence).

The chain recombines TRBV5-1 with TRBJ2-6, with 9 bases that match TRBD1. There are 17 residues in the CDR3. CDR1 and CDR2 from the germline V gene are SGHRS and YFSETQ. The ends lost 5 bases at V and 1 base at J; junction bases unmatched: 7. The CDR3 sequence is CASRSTGGASGANVLTF. Written as DNA, the CDR3 is TGCGCCAGCAGGTCTACAGGGGGCGCGTCTGGGGCCAACGTCCTGACTTTC.

V and J are TRBV30 and TRBJ1-1; a possible D gene is TRBD1 (5 bases). The germline V gene encodes CDR1 GTSNPN and CDR2 SVGIG (reference sequence). The CDR3 totals 12 residues. V lost 0 bases and J lost 7, with 9 bases in between. CDR3: CAWSVIQDEAFF. CDR3 nucleotides: TGTGCCTGGAGTGTTATACAGGATGAAGCTTTCTTT.

The V call is TRBV6-1, the J call TRBJ1-2; TRBD1 might be the D (5 bases). The CDR3 covers 15 residues. The germline V gene has CDR1 MNHNS and CDR2 SASEGT. Trimming stripped 3 bases from V and 8 bases from J, with 19 bases between. CDR3 nucleotides: TGTGCCAGCAGTGATAGGCTGGTCAGGGTTGAAGGCTACACCTTC. Residues: CASSDRLVRVEGYTF.

The J gene is TRBJ2-5, the V gene TRBV2; D gene uncertain. This CDR3 is built from 13 residues. The germline gives CDR1 SNHLY, CDR2 FYNNEI. V lost 7 bases to trimming and J lost 1 base, with 10 bases between them. CDR3 residues: CASTIILQETQYF. CDR3 sequence (DNA): TGTGCCAGCACTATCATCCTCCAAGAGACCCAGTACTTC.

The chain links TRBV25-1 to TRBJ2-1, with TRBD1 matching over 7 bases. CDR3 length equals 14 residues. V shed 8 bases and J 6 bases; nucleotides not matched to a gene: 10. CDR1 is MGHDK and CDR2 is SYGVNS in the germline V gene. The CDR3 region has the DNA TGTGCCAGCGGTCGGACAGGAGTAACCAATGAGCAGTTCTTC. This codes for CASGRTGVTNEQFF.

The chain couples TRBV15 to TRBJ2-5, with a weak D call TRBD2 (6 bases). V shed 3 bases and J shed 1 base, with 15 bases lying between them. CDR3 length equals 16 residues. The V gene's germline CDR1 is LNHNV and CDR2 YYDKDF (reference sequence). The CDR3 bases are TGTGCCACCAGCAGGTCTCGGGGGAGGATCCAAGAGACCCAGTACTTC. This codes for CATSRSRGRIQETQYF. The full variable domain, in which reference TRBV15 and TRBJ2-5 provide the parts outside the CDR3, is DAMVIQNPRYQVTQFGKPVTLSCSQTLNHNVMYWYQQKSSQAPKLLFHYYDKDFNNEADTPDNFQSRRPNTSFCFLDIRSPGLGDTAMYLCATSRSRGRIQETQYFGPGTRLLVL.

V and J are TRBV27 and TRBJ2-2, with D perhaps matching TRBD1 (6 bases). Germline values: CDR1 MNHEY, CDR2 SMNVEV (reference sequence). The CDR3 sequence is 14 residues long. V was shortened by 3 bases and J by 5 bases, with 10 bases between the two germline ends. CDR3: CASSFRGRTGELFF. The CDR3 region has the DNA TGTGCCAGCAGTTTCAGGGGAAGGACCGGGGAGCTGTTTTTT.

The rearrangement uses TRBV2 and TRBJ1-2; no clear D. The germline V gene has CDR1 SNHLY and CDR2 FYNNEI. The CDR3 sequence is 13 residues long. V lost 5 bases and J 5 bases, leaving 12 bases between the germline ends. CDR3 sequence: CASSLRSEYGYTF. CDR3 DNA: TGTGCCAGCAGTCTGCGGTCAGAATATGGCTACACCTTC.